The 25 T cell receptor beta chains listed next were all sequenced from one sample in a study of blood T cell repertoires in COVID-19. The method was immunoSEQ multiplex PCR; TCRdb's version includes in-frame clones alone and lacks a portion of them. The sample includes approximately 200,000 clones, just under 90% of them seen just once. The sequenced sample consisted of PBMCs or T cells enriched from blood (not recorded which). These TCRs come from a man aged 30 to 45 who had recovered from COVID-19.

The chain combines TRBV2 with TRBJ2-7; 11 bases align to TRBD2. V trimming: 5 bases; J trimming: 3 bases; junction bases outside the gene matches: 9. The germline gives CDR1 SNHLY, CDR2 FYNNEI. The CDR3 consists of 16 residues. DNA of the CDR3: TGTGCCAGCAGTTCCCCCTTTCTAGCGGGAGGCTACGAGCAGTACTTC. Its translation: CASSSPFLAGGYEQYF.

This clone was detected a few times. The CDR3 protein is CASRSTGSGRYGYTF. The CDR3, as DNA: TGTGCCAGCAGGAGTACAGGGTCGGGACGGTATGGCTACACCTTC. The rearrangement joins TRBV11-2 to TRBJ1-2; tentatively, D is TRBD1 (6 bases). V lost 6 bases to trimming and J lost 5 bases, with 19 bases between them. Germline CDR1 is SGHAT and CDR2 is FQNNGV. The CDR3 extends over 15 amino acids.

The chain combines TRBV6-2 or TRBV6-3 with TRBJ1-5, with D unresolved. The length of the CDR3 is 14 residues. The ends were cut back, 2 bases at V and 3 bases at J, with 8 bases in the middle. Germline loops: CDR1 MNHEY, CDR2 SVGEGT. For the CDR3, the DNA is TGTGCCAGCAGTTACGTGAGGAACAATCAGCCCCAGCATTTT. It encodes CASSYVRNNQPQHF.

The rearrangement uses TRBV5-5 and TRBJ2-7, with a tentative D call TRBD2 (5 bases). The CDR3 is 17 amino acids. Trimming removed 1 base at V and 1 base at J, with 18 bases between. The germline V gene has CDR1 SGHKS and CDR2 YYEKEE (reference sequence). The CDR3 here is CASSLIFKGGLSYEQYF. DNA for the CDR3: TGTGCCAGCAGCTTGATCTTTAAGGGCGGGTTGTCCTACGAGCAGTACTTC.

V is TRBV29-1 and J is TRBJ2-3, with TRBD2 identical over 8 bases. The V segment lost 4 bases and the J segment 3 bases; nucleotides outside the gene matches: 0. Germline lookup yields CDR1 SQVTM and CDR2 ANQGSEA. CDR3 size: 12 residues. The CDR3 sequence: CSVGLATDTQYF. DNA of the CDR3: TGCAGCGTTGGACTAGCGACAGATACGCAGTATTTT.

The V call is TRBV28, the J call TRBJ2-2; possibly TRBD2 for D (7 bases). Germline V gene data show CDR1 as MDHEN and CDR2 as SYDVKM. V shed 8 bases and J shed 5 bases, with 21 bases lying between them. The CDR3 has 16 residues. CDR3 loop: CASLAETIRGTGELFF. For the CDR3, the DNA is TGTGCCAGCCTAGCGGAAACCATTAGGGGGACCGGGGAGCTGTTTTTT. Supplemented by reference TRBV28 and TRBJ2-2, the full variable domain reads DVKVTQSSRYLVKRTGEKVFLECVQDMDHENMFWYRQDPGLGLRLIYFSYDVKMKEKGDIPEGYSVSREKKERFSLILESASTNQTSMYLCASLAETIRGTGELFFGEGSRLTVL.

The J gene is TRBJ1-2, the V gene TRBV7-8, with 7 bases lining up with TRBD1. Germline trimming cut 1 base from V and 4 bases from J; bases unmatched to any gene: 3. The CDR3 totals 14 residues. Germline CDR1 is SGHVS and CDR2 is FQNEAQ. In nucleotides, the CDR3 is TGTGCCAGCAGCTTAGAACGGGACAGCTATGGCTACACCTTC. Its translation is CASSLERDSYGYTF.

The gene calls are TRBV13 and TRBJ2-5; 7 positions match TRBD1. With 5 bases clipped from V and 5 bases from J, the junction kept 11 bases outside the gene matches. Germline V gene lookup returns CDR1 PRHDT and CDR2 FYEKMQ (reference sequence). CDR3 length equals 15 residues. The DNA of the CDR3 is TGTGCCAGCAGCCCCCCGGGACAGTATCGGGAGACCCAGTACTTC. Residues: CASSPPGQYRETQYF.

This sequence joins TRBV5-5 and TRBJ1-5, with 7 bases aligning to TRBD1. The V and J ends lost 4 bases and 2 bases, in that order; junction bases with no gene match: 3. The CDR3 runs 14 residues. CDR1 and CDR2 from the germline V gene are SGHKS and YYEKEE (reference sequence). In DNA, the CDR3 is TGTGCCAGCAGCACCGGGACAGGCAATCAGCCCCAGCATTTT. It specifies CASSTGTGNQPQHF.

This chain uses TRBV11-2 with TRBJ2-7; possibly TRBD1 for D (6 bases). The CDR3 runs to 16 residues. In germline, CDR1 is SGHAT, CDR2 FQNNGV. V lost 1 base to trimming and J lost 0 bases, with 13 bases between them. The CDR3 is CASSLVWGPDSYEQYF. The CDR3 nucleotides read TGTGCCAGCAGCTTAGTATGGGGGCCTGACTCCTACGAGCAGTACTTC.

V usage is TRBV6-2 or TRBV6-3 and J usage is TRBJ1-6; D is undetermined. CDR3 length: 13 residues. CDR1 and CDR2 (germline): MNHEY, SVGEGT. The V gene lost 6 bases and the J gene lost 9 bases, with 12 bases spanning the gap. The CDR3, as DNA: TGTGCCAGCAGCGAACTACTGGGTTCACCCCTCCACTTT. Residues: CASSELLGSPLHF.

This clone was found many times. Other nucleotide sequences from this sample produce the same CDR3. The rearrangement joins TRBV13 to TRBJ2-7; TRBD1 matches at 9 bases. Germline loops: CDR1 PRHDT, CDR2 FYEKMQ (reference sequence). This CDR3 has 14 amino acids. V lost 3 bases and J lost 4; bases outside the gene matches: 4. CDR3 loop: CASSFGQGIYEQYF. The CDR3 DNA follows: TGTGCCAGCAGCTTTGGACAGGGGATTTACGAGCAGTACTTC.

This chain joins TRBV23-1 and TRBJ2-1; 8 nucleotides match TRBD1. TRBV23-1 is treated as an ORF (open reading frame) with a function not yet certain. After removal of 6 bases from V and 7 bases from J, the junction contained 11 bases not matched to a gene. There are 15 residues in the CDR3. The CDR3 here is CASSLVRQGHNEQFF. DNA for the CDR3: TGCGCCAGCAGCCTGGTTCGACAGGGGCATAATGAGCAGTTCTTC.

The chain employs TRBV27 and TRBJ1-2; D possibly corresponds to TRBD1 (6 bases). This CDR3 comprises 13 residues. V was cut by 3 bases and J by 4 bases, with 9 bases left in between. The germline gives CDR1 MNHEY, CDR2 SMNVEV (reference sequence). The CDR3 loop is CASSLTGGYGYTF. As DNA, the CDR3 is TGTGCCAGCAGTTTGACAGGAGGCTATGGCTACACCTTC.

This chain joins TRBV7-2 and TRBJ2-7; perhaps TRBD2 as D (7 bases). This CDR3 has 16 amino acids. V dropped 0 bases and J dropped 6 bases, with 18 bases sitting between them. Germline V gene sequence: CDR1 SGHTA, CDR2 FQGNSA. The CDR3 protein is CASSLASRGAQREQYF. As DNA, the CDR3 is TGTGCCAGCAGCTTAGCGTCCCGGGGGGCGCAGCGCGAGCAGTACTTC.

This chain uses TRBV11-2 with TRBJ2-1; 14 bases agree with TRBD2. The CDR3 has 19 amino acids. Germline loops: CDR1 SGHAT, CDR2 FQNNGV. V was clipped by 3 bases and J by 1 base; unmatched bases: 8. CDR3 amino acids: CASSLLTSGGATSYNEQFF. The CDR3 nucleotides are TGTGCCAGCAGCTTGTTGACTAGCGGGGGGGCTACGTCCTACAATGAGCAGTTCTTC.

This rearrangement joins TRBV28 to TRBJ2-7; D unresolved. The CDR3 is 10 residues long. CDR1 is MDHEN, CDR2 SYDVKM, per germline. The V and J ends lost 8 bases and 5 bases respectively, with 7 bases between them. The CDR3 sequence: CASGLDEQYF. The DNA for the CDR3 is TGTGCCAGCGGGCTCGACGAGCAGTACTTC.

The rearrangement links TRBV19 to TRBJ2-7; 7 bases are shared with TRBD2. The CDR3 covers 17 residues. The V gene's germline CDR1 is LNHDA and CDR2 SQIVND (reference sequence). V lost 1 base and J lost 0; bases outside the gene matches: 9. CDR3 nucleotide sequence: TGTGCCAGTAGTATAGTAAGTGGGGCTAGCGGCTCCTACGAGCAGTACTTC. Its translation is CASSIVSGASGSYEQYF.

The chain recombines TRBV7-8 with TRBJ1-2, with unresolved D. In germline, CDR1 is SGHVS, CDR2 FQNEAQ. Between the trimmed V and J ends, which lost 2 bases and 11 bases, there was a span of 12 bases. The CDR3 has 12 amino acids. The CDR3 DNA is TGTGCCAGCAGCTTACCCTCCGCGGGGTACACCTTC. Amino acids: CASSLPSAGYTF.

The chain uses TRBV5-8 and TRBJ2-3, with TRBD1 matching 10 bases. The CDR3 has 14 amino acids. Germline lookup yields CDR1 SGHTS and CDR2 YDEGEE. Trimming took 4 bases from V and 3 from J; bases not matched to a gene: 2. The CDR3: CASSAGQGTDTQYF. CDR3 coding DNA: TGTGCCAGCAGCGCGGGACAGGGGACAGATACGCAGTATTTT.

The rearrangement links TRBV12-5 to TRBJ2-1, with 12 bases matching TRBD2. V trimming: 1 base; J trimming: 3 bases; junction bases outside the gene matches: 7. The germline CDR1 and CDR2 sequences are LGHNT and FRNRAP. The CDR3 contains 18 residues. The CDR3 sequence: CASGLGSLAGGGYNEQFF. In nucleotides, the CDR3 is TGTGCTAGTGGTTTGGGTAGTCTAGCGGGAGGGGGCTACAATGAGCAGTTCTTC.

J is TRBJ1-2 and V is TRBV3-1 (or the pseudogene TRBV3-2); the match to TRBD1 covers 8 bases. V dropped 3 bases and J dropped 5; count of bases not matched to a gene: 2. The CDR3 has 13 residues. Germline-derived CDR1 and CDR2 are LGHDT and YNNKEL (reference sequence). The CDR3 bases are TGTGCCAGCAGCCACGGGACAGGATATGGCTACACCTTC. This gives the protein CASSHGTGYGYTF.

V is TRBV29-1 and J is TRBJ2-1, with 9 bases aligning to TRBD2. This CDR3 has 14 residues. Germline V gene data show CDR1 as SQVTM and CDR2 as ANQGSEA. V shed 4 bases, J shed 7 bases, and the junction held 8 bases outside the gene matches. CDR3 DNA sequence: TGCAGCGTTGGCTTAGCGGGAGTCTCAAATGAGCAGTTCTTC. Amino acids: CSVGLAGVSNEQFF.

V and J are TRBV7-9 and TRBJ1-5, with TRBD1 matching 7 bases. Per the germline V gene, CDR1 is SEHNR and CDR2 is FQNEAQ (reference sequence). The junction had 9 bases not matched to a gene; V was cut back by 1 base and J by 0 bases. The CDR3 is made up of 18 amino acids. This CDR3 reads CASSLGTGPYNSNQPQHF. The CDR3 nucleotides read TGTGCCAGCAGCTTAGGGACAGGTCCTTACAATAGCAATCAGCCCCAGCATTTT.

The V call is TRBV7-2, the J call TRBJ1-1, with D perhaps TRBD1 (5 bases). This CDR3 is 16 amino acids long. V was clipped by 1 base and J by 5 bases, with 17 bases between them. Germline V gives CDR1 SGHTA, CDR2 FQGNSA. The CDR3 region is CASSLGGSAGMTEAFF. CDR3 nucleotides: TGTGCCAGCAGCTTAGGTGGGTCGGCAGGGATGACTGAAGCTTTCTTT.